This TCR beta chain is from a study of response to subunit inactivated influenza vaccine. General study points: There was a suggestion from the authors that each seasonal influenza vaccination recruits few new T cells.

One entry per CDR3 protein results from TCRdb running MiXCR on the RT-PCR reads. The table includes fewer than 700,000 distinct CDR3 sequences, roughly 13% detected once. The CDR3 loop spans 13 amino acids. The V end was cut by 6 bases, the J end by 5 bases, with 13 bases between. This clonotype was seen more than once but under ten times. The antigen is undetermined. This material consisted of PBMCs from blood, taken roughly 6 weeks after vaccination. The gene calls are TRBV12-3 or TRBV12-4 and TRBJ2-5, with D perhaps TRBD2 (6 bases). This TCR derives from a man aged 50 to 60 who received an inactivated influenza vaccine. The CDR3 spells CASSSGGIETQYF. As DNA, the CDR3 is TGTGCCAGCAGCAGCGGAGGGATTGAGACCCAGTACTTC.